A single sample gave rise to the 4 T cell receptor beta chains below, sequenced in a study of early T cells in non-severe SARS-CoV-2 infection. TCRdb processed the 5' RACE reads anew with MiXCR; each CDR3 protein has one entry. The sample lists about 60,000 distinct CDR3 sequences, 10% occurring once. Sample: whole blood. The receptors were sampled from an adult who was a healthcare worker with PCR-confirmed SARS-CoV-2 infection or an uninfected control (not recorded which).

This clonotype was counted many times. The chain uses TRBV10-3 and TRBJ1-5; D gene ambiguous. The germline V gene encodes CDR1 ENHRY and CDR2 SYGVKD. Trimming removed 10 bases from V and 6 bases from J, with 16 bases in between. CDR3 size: 13 residues. CDR3 sequence: CATRDTTAQPQHF. CDR3 sequence (DNA): TGTGCCACAAGGGATACGACTGCTCAGCCCCAGCATTTT.

Ten or more counts support this clonotype. V usage is TRBV14 and J usage is TRBJ2-7, with D hard to call. Trimming cost V 5 bases and J 12 bases, with 23 bases left between them. Per germline, CDR1 SGHDN and CDR2 FVKESK. The CDR3 covers 14 residues. The CDR3 sequence: CASSAGRYLTSWYF. Written as DNA, the CDR3 is TGTGCCAGCAGCGCCGGACGGTATTTGACTTCGTGGTACTTC.

This clonotype was detected ten times or more. The chain uses TRBV9 and TRBJ1-5; no firm D call. Germline CDR1 SGDLS, CDR2 YYNGEE. Trimming took off 3 bases at V and 4 bases at J, with 8 bases between the two ends. CDR3 length equals 13 residues. Here the CDR3 reads CASSGTGNQPQHF. CDR3 DNA: TGTGCCAGCAGCGGGACTGGGAATCAGCCCCAGCATTTT.

CDR3 loop: CASSFRQGTDTQYF. As DNA, the CDR3 is TGCGCCAGCAGCTTTCGACAGGGCACAGATACGCAGTATTTT. This chain joins TRBV5-1 and TRBJ2-3; possible D gene TRBD1, 6 bases. CDR1 and CDR2 from the germline V gene are SGHRS and YFSETQ. V lost 2 bases, J lost 1 base, and 8 bases lay in between. The CDR3 runs 14 residues.